The TCR beta chain under discussion was sequenced for a study of OX40 agonist ivuxolimab in advanced cancers. The V gene's germline CDR1 is MDHEN and CDR2 SYDVKM. The CDR3 runs 15 residues. The junction had 10 bases not matched to a gene; V was cut back by 5 bases and J by 8 bases. Clones were sequenced by immunoSEQ multiplex PCR, and TCRdb holds only the in-frame ones, with some missing. The repertoire holds approximately 50,000 clones, more than 70% seen once, with approximately 2.3% in the top ten. This clonotype originated in an adult with an advanced solid tumor such as melanoma, head and neck, liver or kidney cancer. This chain uses TRBV28 with TRBJ1-4; 8 nucleotides line up with TRBD1. Source: CD4+ or CD8+ T cells sorted from blood, taken in a trial of the OX40 agonist ivuxolimab. The chain's CDR3 is CASSPRGTGSEKLFF. CDR3 in DNA: TGTGCCAGCAGTCCAAGAGGGACAGGTTCGGAAAAACTGTTTTTT.